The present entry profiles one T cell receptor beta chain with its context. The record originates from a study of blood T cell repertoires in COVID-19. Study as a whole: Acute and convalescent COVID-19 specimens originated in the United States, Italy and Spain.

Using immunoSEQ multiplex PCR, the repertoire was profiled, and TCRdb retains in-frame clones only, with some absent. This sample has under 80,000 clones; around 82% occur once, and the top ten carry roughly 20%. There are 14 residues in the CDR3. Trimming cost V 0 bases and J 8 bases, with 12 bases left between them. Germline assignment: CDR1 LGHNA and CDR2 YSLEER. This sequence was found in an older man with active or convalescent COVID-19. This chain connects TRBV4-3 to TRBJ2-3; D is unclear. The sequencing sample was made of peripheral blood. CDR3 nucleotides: TGCGCCAGCAGCCAAGATCGGTCCATCGGTACGCAGTATTTT. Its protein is CASSQDRSIGTQYF.